Below, one T cell receptor (beta chain) is given with its context. The time point: newly diagnosed GD, antithyroid drugs for less than 3 months. PBMC RNA was the source of the TCR library. The source of the sample is a study of regulatory T cells in long-lasting Graves disease. Overall study context: Newly diagnosed Graves' patients had taken antithyroid drugs under 3 months.

Arm-PCR of CDR3 regions with iRepertoire HTBI primers generated TCR beta libraries. TCRdb reprocessed the multiplex PCR reads via MiXCR and lists one record per CDR3 protein. The sample holds about 560,000 distinct CDR3 sequences; about 16% are singletons and the top ten take more than 10%. Per the germline V gene, CDR1 is SGHTA and CDR2 is FQGNSA. The CDR3 loop spans 14 amino acids. V was shortened by 6 bases and J by 7 bases, with 15 bases between the two germline ends. The same data also contributed to another study, on T cells in Graves' hyperthyroidism and ophthalmopathy.

The sequence was collected from a man aged 18 to 35 with Graves disease. The specimen comprised peripheral blood mononuclear cells (PBMCs), sampled at new diagnosis, from a patient treated with antithyroid drugs. This chain links TRBV7-2 with TRBJ2-2; D gene unclear. CDR3 amino acids: CASRYPPGSGELFF. The CDR3 coding sequence is TGTGCCAGCAGGTACCCCCCCGGCAGCGGGGAGCTGTTTTTT.